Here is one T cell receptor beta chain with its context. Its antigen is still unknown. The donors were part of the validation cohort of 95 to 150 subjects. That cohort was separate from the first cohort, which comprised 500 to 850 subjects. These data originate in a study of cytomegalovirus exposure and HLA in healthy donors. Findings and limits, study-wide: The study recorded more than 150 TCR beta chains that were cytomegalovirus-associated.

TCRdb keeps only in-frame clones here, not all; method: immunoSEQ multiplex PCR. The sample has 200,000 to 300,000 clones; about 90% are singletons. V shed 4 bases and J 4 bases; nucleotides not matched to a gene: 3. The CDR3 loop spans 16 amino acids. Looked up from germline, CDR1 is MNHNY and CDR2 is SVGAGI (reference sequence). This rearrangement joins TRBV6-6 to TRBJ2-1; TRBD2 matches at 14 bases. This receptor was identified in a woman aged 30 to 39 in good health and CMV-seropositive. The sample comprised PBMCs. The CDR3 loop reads CASSSRLAGGYNEQFF. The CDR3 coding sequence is TGTGCCAGCAGTTCTCGACTAGCGGGAGGGTACAATGAGCAGTTCTTC.